This is a list of T cell receptor beta chains from one sample in a study of cytomegalovirus exposure and HLA in healthy donors. Libraries were prepared by immunoSEQ multiplex PCR; TCRdb keeps only in-frame clonotypes and omits some of them. The sample shows 95,000 to 100,000 clones, roughly three quarters of them seen only once. Sequencing was performed on PBMCs. Receptors were obtained from a female donor in good health and CMV-seronegative. The CDR3 runs from the conserved cysteine through the conserved F or W. A D gene is named only where the DNA matches it firmly. Rows may omit the clone size; those that give it use once, few, many or a size class.

d_gene: .
abundance: few
j_gene: TRBJ2-7
len: 16
v_gene: TRBV14
CDR3aa: CASSPMTGQERYEQYF
CDR3nt: TGTGCCAGCAGCCCCATGACAGGTCAAGAGCGTTACGAGCAGTACTTC

d_gene: .
abundance: .
j_gene: TRBJ2-6
len: 15
v_gene: TRBV5-1
CDR3aa: CASSRDYSGANVLTF
CDR3nt: TGCGCCAGCAGCCGAGATTACTCTGGGGCCAACGTCCTGACTTTC

d_gene: TRBD1
abundance: .
j_gene: TRBJ2-2
len: 16
v_gene: TRBV5-4
CDR3aa: CASSFPGQGAKGELFF
CDR3nt: TGTGCCAGCAGCTTCCCGGGACAGGGGGCGAAAGGGGAGCTGTTTTTT

d_gene: .
abundance: .
j_gene: TRBJ1-2
len: 14
v_gene: TRBV5-1
CDR3aa: CASSLVGQGSGHTF
CDR3nt: .

d_gene: .
abundance: .
j_gene: TRBJ2-6
len: 17
v_gene: TRBV7-2
CDR3aa: CASSLGASSWRANVLTF
CDR3nt: TGTGCCAGCAGCTTAGGGGCGTCTTCATGGAGGGCCAACGTCCTGACTTTC

d_gene: TRBD1
abundance: .
j_gene: TRBJ1-1
len: 13
v_gene: TRBV7-6
CDR3aa: CASSLQGATEAFF
CDR3nt: TGTGCCAGCAGCTTGCAGGGGGCAACTGAAGCTTTCTTT

d_gene: .
abundance: .
j_gene: TRBJ1-4
len: 12
v_gene: TRBV19
CDR3aa: CASKDSNEKLFF
CDR3nt: TGTGCCAGCAAAGACAGTAATGAAAAACTGTTTTTT

d_gene: .
abundance: .
j_gene: TRBJ2-3
len: 15
v_gene: TRBV7-2
CDR3aa: CASSVSGGRADTQYF
CDR3nt: TGTGCCAGCAGCGTCTCCGGGGGGCGCGCAGATACGCAGTATTTT

d_gene: TRBD2
abundance: .
j_gene: TRBJ2-2
len: 18
v_gene: TRBV5-1
CDR3aa: CASRPLAGGISGAGELFF
CDR3nt: TGCGCCAGCAGACCTTTAGCGGGGGGAATATCTGGAGCCGGGGAGCTGTTTTTT

d_gene: .
abundance: once
j_gene: TRBJ2-1
len: 14
v_gene: TRBV28
CDR3aa: CASSPLGTSNEQFF
CDR3nt: TGTGCCAGCAGTCCACTCGGGACTTCTAATGAGCAGTTCTTC

d_gene: .
abundance: few
j_gene: TRBJ2-7
len: 11
v_gene: TRBV5-1
CDR3aa: CASSSSYEQYF
CDR3nt: TGCGCCAGCAGCTCTTCCTACGAGCAGTACTTC

d_gene: TRBD2
abundance: .
j_gene: TRBJ2-1
len: 16
v_gene: TRBV5-1
CDR3aa: CASSLERGSSYNEQFF
CDR3nt: TGCGCCAGCAGCTTGGAGCGGGGTAGCTCCTACAATGAGCAGTTCTTC

d_gene: .
abundance: .
j_gene: TRBJ1-2
len: 13
v_gene: TRBV18
CDR3aa: CASSQGDGYGYTF
CDR3nt: TGTGCCAGCTCACAGGGGGACGGCTATGGCTACACCTTC

d_gene: .
abundance: .
j_gene: TRBJ1-2
len: 13
v_gene: TRBV27
CDR3aa: CASSSGGAYGYTF
CDR3nt: TGTGCCAGCAGCTCCGGGGGGGCATATGGCTACACCTTC

d_gene: .
abundance: few
j_gene: TRBJ2-7
len: 13
v_gene: TRBV6-1
CDR3aa: CASKESFSYEQYF
CDR3nt: TGTGCCAGCAAAGAGTCTTTCTCCTACGAGCAGTACTTC

d_gene: .
abundance: .
j_gene: TRBJ2-2
len: 15
v_gene: TRBV2
CDR3aa: CASSGIYEGTGELFF
CDR3nt: TGTGCCAGCAGCGGGATATACGAAGGCACCGGGGAGCTGTTTTTT

d_gene: TRBD2
abundance: .
j_gene: TRBJ2-3
len: 16
v_gene: TRBV18
CDR3aa: CASSPRREGYTDTQYF
CDR3nt: TGTGCCAGCTCACCCCGCCGGGAGGGATACACAGATACGCAGTATTTT

d_gene: TRBD2
abundance: .
j_gene: TRBJ2-3
len: 18
v_gene: TRBV7-2
CDR3aa: CASSSLPLSGRAGDTQYF
CDR3nt: TGTGCCAGCAGCTCCCTGCCTTTGAGCGGGAGGGCCGGAGATACGCAGTATTTT

d_gene: .
abundance: .
j_gene: TRBJ1-1
len: 13
v_gene: TRBV6-5
CDR3aa: CASSYLRSTEAFF
CDR3nt: TGTGCCAGCAGTTACTTACGGAGCACTGAAGCTTTCTTT

d_gene: .
abundance: .
j_gene: TRBJ2-5
len: 15
v_gene: TRBV9
CDR3aa: CASSVAYKGSETQYF
CDR3nt: TGTGCCAGCAGCGTAGCTTATAAGGGGTCAGAGACCCAGTACTTC

d_gene: .
abundance: .
j_gene: TRBJ1-2
len: 14
v_gene: TRBV15
CDR3aa: CATSRDARGYGYTF
CDR3nt: TGTGCCACCAGCAGAGATGCCAGGGGCTATGGCTACACCTTC

d_gene: TRBD1
abundance: .
j_gene: TRBJ2-1
len: 14
v_gene: TRBV18
CDR3aa: CASSLTGGSPEQFF
CDR3nt: TGTGCCAGCTCGCTAACAGGGGGATCACCAGAGCAGTTCTTC

d_gene: .
abundance: .
j_gene: TRBJ1-5
len: 15
v_gene: TRBV5-1
CDR3aa: CASSLGTARNQPQHF
CDR3nt: TGCGCCAGCAGCTTGGGGACAGCTCGCAATCAGCCCCAGCATTTT

d_gene: TRBD2
abundance: .
j_gene: TRBJ2-1
len: 12
v_gene: TRBV18
CDR3aa: CASTTSGNEQFF
CDR3nt: TGTGCCAGCACGACTAGCGGGAATGAGCAGTTCTTC

d_gene: .
abundance: .
j_gene: TRBJ2-7
len: 14
v_gene: TRBV4-1
CDR3aa: CASSQDHVKYEQYF
CDR3nt: TGCGCCAGCAGCCAAGATCATGTCAAATACGAGCAGTACTTC

d_gene: .
abundance: .
j_gene: TRBJ2-7
len: 15
v_gene: TRBV27
CDR3aa: CASSKGAPSSYEQYF
CDR3nt: TGTGCCAGCAGTAAAGGGGCGCCAAGCTCCTACGAGCAGTACTTC

d_gene: TRBD1
abundance: .
j_gene: TRBJ2-7
len: 16
v_gene: TRBV7-9
CDR3aa: CASSLVFGTGAYEQYF
CDR3nt: TGTGCCAGCAGCTTAGTCTTCGGGACAGGGGCCTACGAGCAGTACTTC

d_gene: TRBD1
abundance: .
j_gene: TRBJ1-1
len: 13
v_gene: TRBV9
CDR3aa: CASSAGQGAEAFF
CDR3nt: TGTGCCAGCAGCGCGGGACAGGGGGCTGAAGCTTTCTTT

d_gene: TRBD1
abundance: .
j_gene: TRBJ1-4
len: 14
v_gene: TRBV10-3
CDR3aa: CAISGTGRDEKLFF
CDR3nt: TGTGCCATCAGTGGGACAGGGCGGGATGAAAAACTGTTTTTT

d_gene: .
abundance: once
j_gene: TRBJ2-5
len: 14
v_gene: TRBV18
CDR3aa: CASSPQTAQETQYF
CDR3nt: TGTGCCAGCTCACCACAAACAGCACAAGAGACCCAGTACTTC

d_gene: .
abundance: .
j_gene: TRBJ2-1
len: 15
v_gene: TRBV5-1
CDR3aa: CASSLVAGSSNEQFF
CDR3nt: TGCGCCAGCAGCTTGGTCGCGGGATCCTCCAATGAGCAGTTCTTC

d_gene: TRBD2
abundance: .
j_gene: TRBJ2-2
len: 16
v_gene: TRBV28
CDR3aa: CASSLLAGGETGELFF
CDR3nt: TGTGCCAGCAGTTTACTAGCGGGAGGGGAGACCGGGGAGCTGTTTTTT

d_gene: TRBD1
abundance: .
j_gene: TRBJ1-2
len: 17
v_gene: TRBV18
CDR3aa: CASSPIRTQGAHDGYTF
CDR3nt: TGTGCCAGCTCACCAATTAGGACACAGGGGGCCCACGATGGCTACACCTTC

d_gene: .
abundance: few
j_gene: TRBJ1-5
len: 13
v_gene: TRBV6-5
CDR3aa: CASSYEEPQPQHF
CDR3nt: TGTGCCAGCAGTTACGAGGAGCCGCAGCCCCAGCATTTT

d_gene: .
abundance: .
j_gene: TRBJ2-5
len: 15
v_gene: TRBV7-9
CDR3aa: CASSDREVAGQTQYF
CDR3nt: TGTGCCAGCTCAGACAGGGAAGTCGCGGGGCAGACCCAGTACTTC

d_gene: .
abundance: .
j_gene: TRBJ2-7
len: 13
v_gene: TRBV7-6
CDR3aa: CASSLWQAYEQYF
CDR3nt: TGTGCCAGCAGCTTATGGCAGGCCTACGAGCAGTACTTC

d_gene: TRBD1
abundance: once
j_gene: TRBJ1-2
len: 14
v_gene: TRBV7-9
CDR3aa: CASSARDRVYGYTF
CDR3nt: TGTGCCAGCAGTGCTCGGGACAGGGTCTATGGCTACACCTTC

d_gene: .
abundance: .
j_gene: TRBJ1-2
len: 12
v_gene: TRBV18
CDR3aa: CASSPRQYGYTF
CDR3nt: TGTGCCAGCTCACCAAGACAGTATGGCTACACCTTC